This TCR beta chain was documented in a study of cytomegalovirus exposure and HLA in healthy donors (dated by TCRdb to the late 2010s). Describing the broader study: A later analysis indicated that the 130 or so validation repertoires were generated on the platform also employed for the approximately 700 repertoires of the first cohort. Besides the first cohort of 500 to 700 subjects, a separate validation cohort made up of over 100 different subjects was used. The aim of the study was to test whether cataloging public T cell receptors could identify signatures of past pathogen exposure. High-throughput TCR immunosequencing, statistical association of individual TCRs with disease status, and machine learning were combined to predict cytomegalovirus infection status. General findings and caveats noted by the study authors: Cytomegalovirus status was reported to be diagnosed by the classifier with high specificity and sensitivity in both the original and validation cohorts. Most TCR sequences were seen in very few donors, while some public TCRs were found in many individuals. A later analysis lacked HLA typing for the validation cohort, so it scored co-occurrence in that cohort across all 120 or so repertoires. A total of around 150 TCR beta chains were listed by the study as associated with cytomegalovirus. A few of the identified cytomegalovirus-associated TCR beta chains were confirmed in vitro to be specific for cytomegalovirus antigens. In a later analysis, TCRs clustered in the first cohort were found to also tend to co-occur in the roughly 120 validation repertoires, with about 94% of cluster scores above 0. The authors suggested that the approach could potentially be generalized to other disease states and immunological phenotypes.

Notes on this clone: Its antigen specificity is not known. Per-base qualities were not stored, and no clone one base away is much larger.

The donors belonged to the validation cohort of over a hundred subjects, which was separate from the roughly 680-subject first cohort. The receptor library was made with the immunoSEQ multiplex PCR assay. The study's own analysis went as follows. A statistical classification framework was built to diagnose cytomegalovirus status from the catalog of TCR beta chain sequences. TCRdb stores this immuneACCESS table with in-frame sequences only. Part of the clones is absent; in the studies checked, under half of the shortfall reflects unresolved V genes, and no reason is known for the rest. Clonal size and the V and J genes are those of that table, whereas D and trimming came from the DNA. The sample yields 150,000 to 200,000 clones; less than 90% were counted once. The ten largest clonotypes hold around 2.1% of the sample. Sequenced input: PBMCs. This TCR was sampled from a woman younger than 30 in good health and CMV-seronegative.

The DNA sequence follows: TGTGCCAGCAGCTTACCCCCCCTAGCGGCGAACACCGGGGAGCTGTTTTTT. Its protein is CASSLPPLAANTGELFF. Recombination joined TRBV7-9 with TRBJ2-2; 7 bases in the junction line up with TRBD2. Trimming accounts for 2 bases at V and 0 bases at J, while the number of junction bases matched to no gene is 6. Reading the germline V gene (reference sequence) gives CDR1 SEHNR and CDR2 FQNEAQ. There are 17 amino acids in the CDR3, from cysteine to phenylalanine inclusive. The DNA shown is the 51-base CDR3, in frame from base 1.